These T cell receptor beta chains were read from a single sample in a study of T cells in Graves' hyperthyroidism and ophthalmopathy. TCRdb re-called the multiplex PCR reads with MiXCR, one entry per CDR3 protein. The data show about 520,000 distinct CDR3 sequences, less than 25% seen once. Sequencing was done on a sample of blood. The receptors here all came from a woman in her thirties with Graves' ophthalmopathy. CDR3s include the opening cysteine and the closing phenylalanine or tryptophan. Fields, in order: V gene, D gene, J gene, clone size, CDR3 DNA, CDR3 protein. The D gene is left open where the match is weak. A row's size may be missing; if present it is once, few, many or a size class.

>TRBV29-1|TRBD2|TRBJ2-7|NA
TGCAGCGTTGAGACTAGCGGGAACTCCTACGAGCAGTACTTC
CSVETSGNSYEQYF
>TRBV6-5|NA|TRBJ2-7|many
TGTGCCAGCAGAGGTGTACGCTCCTACGAGCAGTACTTC
CASRGVRSYEQYF
>TRBV20-1|TRBD1|TRBJ1-1|many
TGCAGTGCTCGGACAGGGGGCAAAGCTTTCTTT
CSARTGGKAFF
>TRBV27|NA|TRBJ2-2|many
TGTGCCAGCAGTTCCCCAGCAACCAACACCGGGGAGCTGTTTTTT
CASSSPATNTGELFF
>TRBV5-1|NA|TRBJ2-5|many
TGCGCCAGCAGCCTGACGACAGCCCAAGAGACCCAGTACTTC
CASSLTTAQETQYF
>TRBV6-2/TRBV6-3|TRBD1|TRBJ2-5|many
TGTGCCAGCAGACCTGGGACAGCCCAAGAGACCCAGTACTTC
CASRPGTAQETQYF
>TRBV28|TRBD1|TRBJ1-2|many
TGTGCCAGCAGGATCGGGACAGGGTACATGAACCATGGCTACACCTTC
CASRIGTGYMNHGYTF
>TRBV12-3/TRBV12-4|NA|TRBJ1-1|many
TGTGCCAGCAGTTTAACTCAGGGGCTAGAGTTT
CASSLTQGLEF
>TRBV5-1|TRBD1|TRBJ1-1|NA
TGCGCCAGCAGCTTGGGACCGGGACAGGGAGTTCTGGGACCTGAAGCTTTCTTT
CASSLGPGQGVLGPEAFF
>TRBV20-1|NA|TRBJ2-7|many
TGCAGTGCACAAGGTTACGGGACGGCGAGCTCCTACGAGCAGTACTTC
CSAQGYGTASSYEQYF
>TRBV20-1|TRBD1|TRBJ1-1|many
TGCAGTGCTACCGGGACAGGGGCTGAAGCTTTCTTT
CSATGTGAEAFF
>TRBV20-1|TRBD2|TRBJ2-5|many
TGCAGTGCAAGACTAGCGGGGGGGGCAGAGACCCAGTACTTC
CSARLAGGAETQYF
>TRBV10-3|TRBD1|TRBJ2-7|many
TGTGCCATCAGAGCGGACAGGGGTGGTGACGAGCAGTACTTC
CAIRADRGGDEQYF
>TRBV29-1|TRBD1|TRBJ1-1|NA
TGCAGCGTTGTTCACAGGGGTTACACTGAAGCTTTCTTT
CSVVHRGYTEAFF
>TRBV2|NA|TRBJ2-7|NA
TGTGCCAGCTCCCCACTGGGGGGGACAACGCCCTACGAGCAGTACTTC
CASSPLGGTTPYEQYF
>TRBV11-1|NA|TRBJ2-2|NA
TGTGCCAGCAGCCCGCGGGGACGGAGGAACACCGGGGAGCTGTTTTTT
CASSPRGRRNTGELFF
>TRBV4-1|NA|TRBJ1-5|few
TGCGCCAGCAGCCATCAGGGATTGGGGAATCAGCCCCAGCATTTT
CASSHQGLGNQPQHF
>TRBV27|TRBD2|TRBJ2-7|many
TGTGCCAGCAGCACGAGCGGGGGGGCCCCCTACGAGCAGTACTTC
CASSTSGGAPYEQYF
>TRBV30|NA|TRBJ1-5|NA
TGTGCCTGGAGTAACCAGGTCAATCAGCCCCAGCATTTT
CAWSNQVNQPQHF
>TRBV12-3/TRBV12-4|NA|TRBJ1-2|many
TGTGCCAGCAGTTTAGAAGTGGGCTTGGGCTACACCTTC
CASSLEVGLGYTF
>TRBV12-3/TRBV12-4|NA|TRBJ2-7|NA
TGTGCCAGCAGTTTTGGTCACCGAGGGGAGCAGTACTTC
CASSFGHRGEQYF
>TRBV6-5|NA|TRBJ1-2|few
TGTGCCAGCAGTTACTCGGAGGGTTGGAATGGCTACACCTTC
CASSYSEGWNGYTF
>TRBV6-1|NA|TRBJ1-1|many
TGTGCCAGCAGTGTTAAAGGGTTCCCTGAAGCTTTCTTT
CASSVKGFPEAFF
>TRBV24-1|NA|TRBJ1-5|many
TGTGCCACCAGTGACAGGGGAGAGGGCAATCAGCCCCAGCATTTT
CATSDRGEGNQPQHF
>TRBV27|NA|TRBJ2-7|many
TGTGCCAGCAGTTTGGGGGACACCCTCTACGAGCAGTACTTC
CASSLGDTLYEQYF
>TRBV12-3/TRBV12-4|NA|TRBJ2-7|NA
TGTGCCAGCAGACCACTAGCAATTGGCGAGCAGTACTTC
CASRPLAIGEQYF
>TRBV6-1|NA|TRBJ2-2|NA
TGTGCCAGTCTGGTCTTCTTCGCCGGGGAGCTGTTTTTT
CASLVFFAGELFF
>TRBV20-1|NA|TRBJ2-5|NA
TGCAGTGGCACCGGACCCCCTGTTGAGACCCAGTACTTC
CSGTGPPVETQYF
>TRBV28|TRBD1|TRBJ1-5|few
TGTGCCAGCAGTTTATTCTCGGGACAGGGGTTGCCCCAGCATTTT
CASSLFSGQGLPQHF
>TRBV7-2|TRBD2|TRBJ2-5|few
TGTGCCAGCAGCTTTCGTACTAGCGAGGAGACCCAGTACTTC
CASSFRTSEETQYF
>TRBV6-1|NA|TRBJ1-2|many
TGTGCCAGCAGTGAAGCCCCCCGCCCACCCTATGGCTACACCTTC
CASSEAPRPPYGYTF
>TRBV12-5|TRBD1|TRBJ2-5|NA
TGTGCTAGTGGCCGGGACAGGCATCAAGAGACCCAGTACTTC
CASGRDRHQETQYF
>TRBV12-3/TRBV12-4|NA|TRBJ2-5|many
TGTGCCAGCAGTTTGTACCTCCAAGAGACCCAGTACTTC
CASSLYLQETQYF
>TRBV12-3/TRBV12-4|NA|TRBJ1-1|NA
TGTGCCAGCAGTTTCCGGGGGCCAGGCACTGAAGCTTTCTTT
CASSFRGPGTEAFF
>TRBV7-8|NA|TRBJ1-5|many
TGTGCCAGCAGCCCGGATCCATCACAGTCGGATAGCAATCAGCCCCAGCATTTT
CASSPDPSQSDSNQPQHF
>TRBV7-6|NA|TRBJ2-2|NA
TGTGCCAGCAGCTTAGCGGGGGCCCTCACTCTAAACACCGGGGAGCTGTTTTTT
CASSLAGALTLNTGELFF
>TRBV20-1|NA|TRBJ1-1|many
TGCAGTGCTAGTAAATGGGGTGGCACTGAAGCTTTCTTT
CSASKWGGTEAFF
>TRBV19|NA|TRBJ1-2|NA
TGTGCCAGTAGTACCACGAGGCAGAACTATGGCTACACCTTC
CASSTTRQNYGYTF
>TRBV19|TRBD1|TRBJ2-7|NA
TGTGCCACCGCACAGGGGAATCCCTACGAGCAGTACTTC
CATAQGNPYEQYF
>TRBV25-1|NA|TRBJ1-1|NA
TGTGCCAGCTATTCGGGGGGGAACACTGAAGCTTTCTTT
CASYSGGNTEAFF